This is a list of T cell receptor beta chains from one sample in a study of long-term antiretroviral therapy in people with HIV. Assay used: immunoSEQ multiplex PCR; TCRdb lists only in-frame clones, some missing. The sample lists about 25,000 clones; about 86% were seen once. Sequencing used unsorted PBMCs, obtained at the start of antiretroviral therapy, before treatment. These receptors were collected from a woman aged 18-35 years with HIV. CDR3s include the opening cysteine and the closing phenylalanine or tryptophan. The D gene is left open where the match is weak. Expanded clones get a size class; other rows say once, few or many, or leave the size out.

>NA|TRBJ1-1|TRBV14|NA
CASSQDHFTEAFF
TGTGCCAGCAGCCAAGACCACTTCACTGAAGCTTTCTTT
>TRBD1|TRBJ2-2|TRBV13|NA
CASSSDRDRGNTGELFF
TGTGCCAGCAGCTCCGATCGGGACAGGGGGAACACCGGGGAGCTGTTTTTT
>TRBD1|TRBJ2-7|TRBV28|NA
CASSLWFGTGYEQYF
TGTGCCAGCAGTTTATGGTTTGGGACAGGCTACGAGCAGTACTTC
>TRBD1|TRBJ2-7|TRBV6-6|NA
CASTGQGVTYEQYF
TGTGCCAGCACGGGACAGGGGGTAACCTACGAGCAGTACTTC
>NA|TRBJ2-7|TRBV7-9|NA
CASTIGTSYEQYF
TGTGCCAGCACCATCGGGACTTCCTACGAGCAGTACTTC
>TRBD1|TRBJ2-7|TRBV28|NA
CASSETGAGYEQYF
TGTGCCAGCAGTGAGACAGGGGCAGGCTACGAGCAGTACTTC
>NA|TRBJ2-3|TRBV7-2|NA
CASSVVRGRAVTDTQYF
TGTGCCAGCAGCGTAGTTAGGGGAAGAGCGGTCACAGATACGCAGTATTTT
>NA|TRBJ2-3|TRBV28|NA
CASSLDAGNTDTQYF
TGTGCCAGCAGTTTAGACGCGGGAAACACAGATACGCAGTATTTT
>NA|TRBJ1-1|TRBV19|once
CASSRASVAEAFF
TGTGCCAGTAGTAGGGCCTCTGTGGCTGAAGCTTTCTTT
>NA|TRBJ2-7|TRBV7-9|once
CASTKQDSYEQYF
TGTGCCAGCACAAAACAGGACTCCTACGAGCAGTACTTC
>TRBD1|TRBJ1-4|TRBV28|NA
CASSSRQGGTEKLFF
TGTGCCAGCAGTTCCCGACAGGGGGGCACGGAAAAACTGTTTTTT
>TRBD1|TRBJ2-7|TRBV13|NA
CASSQGQGLYEQYF
TGTGCCAGCAGCCAGGGACAGGGTCTTTACGAGCAGTACTTC
>NA|TRBJ1-2|TRBV6-6|NA
CASSYSGSKDHGYTF
TGTGCCAGCAGTTACTCTGGCAGTAAAGATCATGGCTACACCTTC
>NA|TRBJ1-5|TRBV7-9|NA
CASSLVGDNQPQHF
TGTGCCAGCAGCTTAGTTGGAGACAATCAGCCCCAGCATTTT
>NA|TRBJ2-5|TRBV25-1|NA
CASSELGGRQETQYF
TGTGCCAGCAGTGAATTGGGGGGGCGGCAAGAGACCCAGTACTTC
>NA|TRBJ1-1|TRBV5-3|NA
CAPRGRTEAFF
TGTGCCCCTCGGGGGCGGACTGAAGCTTTCTTT
>NA|TRBJ2-3|TRBV10-3|NA
CAISDGLESTDTQYF
TGTGCCATCAGTGATGGTTTGGAAAGCACAGATACGCAGTATTTT
>NA|TRBJ1-3|TRBV9|NA
CASSDGQHRTGNTIYF
TGTGCCAGCAGCGACGGGCAGCACAGGACAGGAAACACCATATATTTT
>NA|TRBJ2-2|TRBV7-3|NA
CASSLAGANTGELFF
TGTGCCAGCAGCTTAGCCGGCGCGAACACCGGGGAGCTGTTTTTT
>TRBD1|TRBJ1-2|TRBV2|NA
CASKTGTGPLSSGYTF
TGTGCCAGCAAGACCGGGACAGGGCCCCTCTCCTCTGGCTACACCTTC
>TRBD1|TRBJ2-5|TRBV28|NA
CASSLLDRLQETQYF
TGTGCCAGCAGTTTATTGGACAGGCTTCAAGAGACCCAGTACTTC
>NA|TRBJ2-2|TRBV7-2|NA
CASSPRGAGQNTGELFF
TGTGCCAGCAGCCCTAGAGGGGCGGGGCAGAACACCGGGGAGCTGTTTTTT
>NA|TRBJ1-2|TRBV11-3|NA
CAWTAVYGYTF
TGTGCCTGGACCGCCGTCTATGGCTACACCTTC
>NA|TRBJ1-6|TRBV6-5|few
CASSYSGPVGPLHF
TGTGCCAGCAGTTACTCTGGACCTGTCGGACCCCTCCACTTT
>TRBD1|TRBJ2-7|TRBV27|NA
CASGYRGNEQYF
TGTGCCAGCGGCTACAGGGGTAACGAGCAGTACTTC
>NA|TRBJ2-1|TRBV28|few
CASSLTRVNEQFF
TGTGCCAGCAGTTTAACCCGGGTCAATGAGCAGTTCTTC
>NA|TRBJ1-1|TRBV10-3|once
CAISLSGVNTEAFF
TGTGCCATCAGTTTATCAGGGGTTAACACTGAAGCTTTCTTT
>NA|TRBJ1-2|TRBV19|NA
CASSIPGQTYGYTF
TGTGCCAGTAGTATTCCCGGACAGACATATGGCTACACCTTC
>TRBD1|TRBJ1-1|TRBV9|once
CASSVEGDRLAEAFF
TGTGCCAGCAGCGTAGAGGGGGACAGGCTAGCTGAAGCTTTCTTT
>TRBD1|TRBJ2-1|TRBV28|NA
CASSHRGRREQFF
TGTGCCAGCAGTCACAGGGGGCGGAGAGAGCAGTTCTTC
>NA|TRBJ1-1|TRBV28|NA
CASSLRGLGLVDTEAFF
TGTGCCAGCAGTTTAAGGGGATTGGGGTTGGTGGACACTGAAGCTTTCTTT
>NA|TRBJ2-1|TRBV4-3|NA
CASSQDLGRTEQFF
TGCGCCAGCAGCCAAGATCTGGGGAGAACTGAGCAGTTCTTC
>TRBD2|TRBJ2-2|TRBV7-3|NA
CASSPIAGVGTGELFF
TGTGCCAGCAGCCCGATAGCGGGAGTGGGGACCGGGGAGCTGTTTTTT
>NA|TRBJ2-7|TRBV5-1|NA
CASSLVGAPYEQYF
TGCGCCAGCAGCTTGGTTGGGGCCCCCTACGAGCAGTACTTC